This T cell receptor (beta chain) was profiled in a study of blood T cell repertoires in COVID-19. Study-wide background: Material from acute and convalescent COVID-19 was sourced from the United States, Italy and Spain.

V gave up 5 bases and J gave up 6 bases, with 16 bases separating them. The CDR3 runs 14 residues. The germline CDR1 and CDR2 sequences are SEHNR and FQNEAQ (reference sequence). Original processing notes: Amplification of reference gene primers provided the estimated nucleated cell counts. Sequencing was performed with immunoSEQ multiplex PCR; in TCRdb, only in-frame clones are kept and a portion is missing. D and trimming were read from the DNA, whereas the V and J calls and clone size are those reported in that table. The repertoire has tens of thousands of clones, roughly 89% of them found once; the top ten carry approximately 4.9%.

The sequence derives from an elderly woman with active or convalescent COVID-19. Material for sequencing was peripheral blood. V usage is TRBV7-9 and J usage is TRBJ1-2; D might be TRBD1 (5 bases). As DNA, the CDR3 is TGTGCCAGCAGCGGCTTTTTAGGGGTGGATGGCTACACCTTC. It codes for CASSGFLGVDGYTF.